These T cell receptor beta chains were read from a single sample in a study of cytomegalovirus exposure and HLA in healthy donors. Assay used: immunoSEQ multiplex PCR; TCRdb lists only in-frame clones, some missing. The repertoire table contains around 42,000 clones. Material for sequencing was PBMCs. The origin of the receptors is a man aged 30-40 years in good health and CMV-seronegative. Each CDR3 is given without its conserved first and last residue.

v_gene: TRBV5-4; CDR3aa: ASSSKDREDEKLF
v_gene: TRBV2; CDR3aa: ASSMGQGGETQY
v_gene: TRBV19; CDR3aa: ASSIGWSASYNEQF
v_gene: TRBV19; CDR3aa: ASSPSTDTQY
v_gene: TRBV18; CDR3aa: ATCRSLDRGWGTEAF
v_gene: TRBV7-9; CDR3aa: ASQGQGWNTEAF
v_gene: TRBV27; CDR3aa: ASSFRSGRALSGELF
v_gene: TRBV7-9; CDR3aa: ASSLLPWQGEETQY
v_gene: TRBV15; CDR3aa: ATSRGGFEGAYEQY
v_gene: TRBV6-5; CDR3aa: ASSYSAPGELF
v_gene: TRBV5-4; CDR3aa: ASSFGHRNTEAF
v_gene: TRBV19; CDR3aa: ASSIVALNTGELF
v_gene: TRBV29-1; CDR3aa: SAWALTNEKLF
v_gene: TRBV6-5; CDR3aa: ASRSDRAEAF
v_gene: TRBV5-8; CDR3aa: ASSLAGGPHEQY
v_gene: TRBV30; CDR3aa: AGSEVDRGGGEQY
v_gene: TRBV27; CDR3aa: ASSPLGLASSGYEQY
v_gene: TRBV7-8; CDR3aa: ASSLGHQNYGYT
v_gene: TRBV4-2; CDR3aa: ASSQPWRSDGYGYT
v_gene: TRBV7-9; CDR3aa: ASSTRRGSSYNSPLH
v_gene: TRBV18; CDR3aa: ASSPGEGTEAF
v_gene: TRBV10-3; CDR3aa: AISESRAGGTPYEQY
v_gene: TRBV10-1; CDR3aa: ASSPLDGDNEQF
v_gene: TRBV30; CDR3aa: AWSGPSGFYEQY
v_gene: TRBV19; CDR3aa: ASKDRAGQPQH
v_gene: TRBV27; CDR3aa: ASSWAGGRSPLH
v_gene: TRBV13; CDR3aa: ASSFIGRNEQY
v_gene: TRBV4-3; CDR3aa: ASSQGTNLAADTQY
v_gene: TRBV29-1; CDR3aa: SGSGGEATEAF
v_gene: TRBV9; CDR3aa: ASSVEGGTSGGETQY
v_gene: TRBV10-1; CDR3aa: ASKLDRSASYEQY
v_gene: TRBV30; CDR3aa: AWGLGNTIY
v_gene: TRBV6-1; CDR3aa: ASSGYRDRGAYEQY
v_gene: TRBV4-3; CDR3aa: ASSQGQGIYNEQF
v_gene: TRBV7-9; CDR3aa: ASSSSLSVLT
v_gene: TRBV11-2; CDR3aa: ASSLAFDYEQY
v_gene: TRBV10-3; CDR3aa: AISEGGFEQY
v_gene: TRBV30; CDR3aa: AWSVGDRTNSPLH
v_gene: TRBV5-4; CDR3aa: ASSLAGGSTDTQY
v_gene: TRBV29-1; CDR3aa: SAGDRGRHEQY
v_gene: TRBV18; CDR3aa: ASSGGQETQY
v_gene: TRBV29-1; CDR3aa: SVGGDREQY
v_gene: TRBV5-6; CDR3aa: ASSDGNGGRALETQY
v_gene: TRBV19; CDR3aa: ATEDRGREQF
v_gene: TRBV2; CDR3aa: ASSVQLAGVYTGELF
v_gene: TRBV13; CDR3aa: ASSLIPDIGAF
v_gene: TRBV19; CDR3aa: ASRISGTSAYEQY
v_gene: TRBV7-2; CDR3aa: ASSLGPASGSYEQY
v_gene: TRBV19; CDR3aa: ATRQGSLLNTEAF
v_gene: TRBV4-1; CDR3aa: ASSSKSYAYEQY
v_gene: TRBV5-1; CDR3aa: ASSLGGGRLDDSPLH
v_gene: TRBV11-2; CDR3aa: ASSLGDSSYEQY